This TCR beta chain is drawn from a study of spatial heterogeneity in lung cancer. Germline loops: CDR1 SGHKS, CDR2 YYEKEE (reference sequence). Between the trimmed V and J ends, which lost 3 bases and 0 bases, there was a span of 10 bases. The CDR3 is made up of 15 amino acids. Every TCR cDNA molecule bore its own unique molecular identifier. TCRdb re-called the 5' RACE reads through MiXCR, storing one row per CDR3 protein. Of 9,500 to 12,000 distinct CDR3 sequences in the sample, approximately 5.8% were seen once. Indicated time point: sample taken at primary tumor resection. The donors comprised about 69 untreated early-stage non-small cell lung cancer patients. Whole RNA obtained from tumor, nontumor lung or frozen PBMC underwent sequencing without sorting.

This sequence originates from a male donor with early-stage non-small cell lung cancer. The specimen comprised PBMCs, sampled at surgery. The chain links TRBV5-5 to TRBJ2-4; possibly TRBD2 for D (5 bases). CDR3 nucleotide sequence: TGTGCCAGCAGCTCCGAGCGGCTAGCCAAAAACATTCAGTACTTC. Amino acid sequence: CASSSERLAKNIQYF.